A selection of T cell receptor beta chains follows, all from one sample in a study of T-cell reconstitution after alpha-beta-depleted transplantation in children. TCRdb ran MiXCR on the PCR reads and lists one entry per CDR3 protein. The sample records some 350,000 distinct CDR3 sequences, around 15% being singletons. The sequences come from PBMCs, mostly from graft donor cells, collected 360 days after TCRalphabeta/CD19-depleted stem cell transplant. These receptors all come from a male patient between 2 and 10 years old who had a stem cell transplant for acute lymphoblastic leukemia, so the T cells may come from the graft donor. CDR3s include the opening cysteine and the closing phenylalanine or tryptophan. The D gene is left open where the match is weak. Size is stated for part of the rows, as once, few or many counts, or as a class when the clone is expanded.

size: few
V: TRBV12-3/TRBV12-4
D: .
J: TRBJ1-1
DNA: TGTGCCAGCAGTTTAGGCCAGGATGAAGCTTTCTTT
CDR3: CASSLGQDEAFF

size: many
V: TRBV7-9
D: .
J: TRBJ2-3
DNA: TGTGCCAGCAGCCAGAACGGGGACACCACTAGCACAGATACGCAGTATTTT
CDR3: CASSQNGDTTSTDTQYF

size: many
V: TRBV29-1
D: TRBD1
J: TRBJ2-7
DNA: TGCAGCGTCGTACCGGGACAGGGAGTCTACGAGCAGTACTTC
CDR3: CSVVPGQGVYEQYF

size: .
V: TRBV11-2
D: TRBD2
J: TRBJ2-1
DNA: TGTGCCAGCAGCCCCCAAGCGGGAATTGCGGTCAATGAGCAGTTCTTC
CDR3: CASSPQAGIAVNEQFF

size: .
V: TRBV10-3
D: .
J: TRBJ2-3
DNA: TGTGCCATCAGGGACAGCACAGATACGCAGTATTTT
CDR3: CAIRDSTDTQYF

size: few
V: TRBV10-3
D: .
J: TRBJ1-1
DNA: TGTGCCATCAAGGAGGCAACGGAAGCTTTCTTT
CDR3: CAIKEATEAFF

size: few
V: TRBV3-1
D: .
J: TRBJ2-7
DNA: TGTGCCAGCAGCCAAGTCATCTACGAGCAGTACTTC
CDR3: CASSQVIYEQYF

size: few
V: TRBV29-1
D: .
J: TRBJ2-2
DNA: TGCAGCGTTGAAGATCCTTCCAAGACCGGGGAGCTGTTTTTT
CDR3: CSVEDPSKTGELFF

size: few
V: TRBV9
D: TRBD2
J: TRBJ2-3
DNA: TGTGCCAGCAGCGTAGCTCCAGCGGGAGCCACAGATACGCAGTATTTT
CDR3: CASSVAPAGATDTQYF

size: .
V: TRBV28
D: .
J: TRBJ2-1
DNA: TGTGCCAGCAGTTTTACCCGGACTCGCTCCTACAATGAGCAGTTCTTC
CDR3: CASSFTRTRSYNEQFF

size: .
V: TRBV2
D: TRBD2
J: TRBJ2-1
DNA: TGTACCAGCAGCAGCCCTGGACTAGCGGGAGGTTTGGCCTACAATGAGCAGTTCTTC
CDR3: CTSSSPGLAGGLAYNEQFF

size: .
V: TRBV5-1
D: TRBD2
J: TRBJ2-3
DNA: TGCGCCAGCAGCTCCCATCTCTTAGCGGGAGCATCCGATACGCAGTATTTT
CDR3: CASSSHLLAGASDTQYF

size: .
V: TRBV24-1
D: TRBD2
J: TRBJ2-7
DNA: TGTGCCACCAATTCTTTGGCGGGAGGGCCAGACCGCTACGAGCAGTACTTC
CDR3: CATNSLAGGPDRYEQYF

size: few
V: TRBV5-1
D: TRBD1
J: TRBJ2-3
DNA: TGCGCCAGCAGCTTCACAAGGACAGGGCAAAGAGATACGCAGTATTTT
CDR3: CASSFTRTGQRDTQYF

size: .
V: TRBV30
D: .
J: TRBJ2-3
DNA: TGTGCCTGGAGCTGGACCCCCAGCACAGATACGCAGTATTTT
CDR3: CAWSWTPSTDTQYF

size: few
V: TRBV5-6
D: TRBD2
J: TRBJ2-1
DNA: TGTGCCAGCAGCTTGGGCCGTCGGACTAGCTTCAATGAGCAGTTCTTC
CDR3: CASSLGRRTSFNEQFF

size: few
V: TRBV27
D: .
J: TRBJ1-3
DNA: TGTGCCAGCAGTGGGGGGGCGCCTGGAAACACCATATATTTT
CDR3: CASSGGAPGNTIYF

size: few
V: TRBV2
D: .
J: TRBJ2-7
DNA: TGTGCCAGCAGTGAATTCGTAGGGAGCTCCTACGAGCAGTACTTC
CDR3: CASSEFVGSSYEQYF

size: few
V: TRBV28
D: TRBD2
J: TRBJ2-1
DNA: TGTGCCAGCAGTTTCGGACTAGCGGGAGCCTACAATGAGCAGTTCTTC
CDR3: CASSFGLAGAYNEQFF

size: many
V: TRBV19
D: .
J: TRBJ1-1
DNA: TGTGCCAGTAGTATTGGCCAGGTGAACACTGAAGCCTTCTTT
CDR3: CASSIGQVNTEAFF

size: .
V: TRBV20-1
D: .
J: TRBJ1-1
DNA: TGCAGTGCTAGCCGACAAACAAACACTGAAGCTTTCTTT
CDR3: CSASRQTNTEAFF

size: .
V: TRBV9
D: TRBD1
J: TRBJ1-2
DNA: TGTGCCAGCAGCGGCATTGGACAGGGGGCTGGTGGCTACACCTTC
CDR3: CASSGIGQGAGGYTF

size: .
V: TRBV7-8
D: .
J: TRBJ2-1
DNA: TGTGCCAGCAGCTTATGGGGCGGGACTGACAATGAGCAGTTCTTC
CDR3: CASSLWGGTDNEQFF

size: .
V: TRBV27
D: .
J: TRBJ2-1
DNA: TGTGCCAGCAGTTTATTCTTATACGGGAGATACAATGAGCAGTTCTTC
CDR3: CASSLFLYGRYNEQFF

size: many
V: TRBV28
D: .
J: TRBJ2-3
DNA: TGTGCCAGCGCCACCCAGGGGGGCCGGCAGTATTTT
CDR3: CASATQGGRQYF

size: .
V: TRBV4-3
D: .
J: TRBJ2-1
DNA: TGCGCCGGCAGCCCGACAGGCCTCGGATCCAATGAGCAGTTCTTC
CDR3: CAGSPTGLGSNEQFF

size: many
V: TRBV11-1
D: TRBD1
J: TRBJ2-2
DNA: TGTGCCAGCAGCAGACAGGGGGCGAACGGGGAGCTGTTTTTT
CDR3: CASSRQGANGELFF

size: many
V: TRBV20-1
D: .
J: TRBJ2-5
DNA: TGCAGTGCTAGAGTAGAAGCGGCGGAGACCCAGTACTTC
CDR3: CSARVEAAETQYF

size: .
V: TRBV6-1
D: TRBD2
J: TRBJ2-7
DNA: TGTGCCAGCGTATCGTTAGCGGGAGGGAATCCCTACGAGCAGTACTTC
CDR3: CASVSLAGGNPYEQYF

size: .
V: TRBV4-1
D: .
J: TRBJ1-1
DNA: TGCGCCAGCAGCCAAGATGATAGGCGGTGGACTGAAGCTTTCTTT
CDR3: CASSQDDRRWTEAFF

size: .
V: TRBV12-3/TRBV12-4
D: .
J: TRBJ2-3
DNA: TGTGCCAGCAGTTTACGGGAAGGTTTCACAGATACGCAGTATTTT
CDR3: CASSLREGFTDTQYF

size: few
V: TRBV12-3/TRBV12-4
D: .
J: TRBJ2-1
DNA: TGTGCCAGCAGTCTTTACCCCTGGGGAGCAGCAAAATTTAGCGATGAGCAGTTCTTC
CDR3: CASSLYPWGAAKFSDEQFF

size: few
V: TRBV7-6
D: TRBD2
J: TRBJ2-1
DNA: TGTGCCAGCAGCTCCCCAAAGGGGCTAGCGGGATGGGGTTACAATGAGCAGTTCTTC
CDR3: CASSSPKGLAGWGYNEQFF

size: .
V: TRBV20-1
D: TRBD1
J: TRBJ2-7
DNA: TGCAGTGCCGAGAGGGACAGGGACTACGAGCAGTACTTC
CDR3: CSAERDRDYEQYF

size: .
V: TRBV6-1
D: .
J: TRBJ2-3
DNA: TGTGCCAGCAGCCGCGGGGCCGGCCGGGGCACAGATACGCAGTATTTT
CDR3: CASSRGAGRGTDTQYF

size: .
V: TRBV28
D: TRBD2
J: TRBJ2-7
DNA: TGTGCCAGCAGGGGACTAGCGGGAGGACCCAGCTCCTACGAGCAGTACTTC
CDR3: CASRGLAGGPSSYEQYF

size: many
V: TRBV12-3/TRBV12-4
D: TRBD1
J: TRBJ2-7
DNA: TGTGCCAGCACCAACCGGGACAGCTCCTACGAGCAGTACTTC
CDR3: CASTNRDSSYEQYF